This TCR beta chain is from a study of OX40 agonist ivuxolimab in advanced cancers. Some clones are missing from TCRdb's copy, which holds only in-frame ones; the method was immunoSEQ multiplex PCR. The profile covers some 77,000 clones, with roughly 87% appearing a single time and about 1.8% taken by the ten largest. In germline, CDR1 is LNHDA, CDR2 SQIVND (reference sequence). CDR3 size: 17 residues. Trimming removed 5 bases from V and 0 bases from J, with 18 bases in between. Exclusion applied to patients with autoimmune disease history or systemic immunosuppression. Source: CD4+ or CD8+ T cells sorted from blood, taken in a trial of the OX40 agonist ivuxolimab. This chain joins TRBV19 and TRBJ2-3; no clear D. This TCR was sampled from an adult with an advanced solid tumor such as melanoma, head and neck, liver or kidney cancer. CDR3 region: CASSPRTQKSSTDTQYF. As DNA, the CDR3 is TGTGCCAGTAGTCCCCGAACGCAGAAATCTAGCACAGATACGCAGTATTTT.